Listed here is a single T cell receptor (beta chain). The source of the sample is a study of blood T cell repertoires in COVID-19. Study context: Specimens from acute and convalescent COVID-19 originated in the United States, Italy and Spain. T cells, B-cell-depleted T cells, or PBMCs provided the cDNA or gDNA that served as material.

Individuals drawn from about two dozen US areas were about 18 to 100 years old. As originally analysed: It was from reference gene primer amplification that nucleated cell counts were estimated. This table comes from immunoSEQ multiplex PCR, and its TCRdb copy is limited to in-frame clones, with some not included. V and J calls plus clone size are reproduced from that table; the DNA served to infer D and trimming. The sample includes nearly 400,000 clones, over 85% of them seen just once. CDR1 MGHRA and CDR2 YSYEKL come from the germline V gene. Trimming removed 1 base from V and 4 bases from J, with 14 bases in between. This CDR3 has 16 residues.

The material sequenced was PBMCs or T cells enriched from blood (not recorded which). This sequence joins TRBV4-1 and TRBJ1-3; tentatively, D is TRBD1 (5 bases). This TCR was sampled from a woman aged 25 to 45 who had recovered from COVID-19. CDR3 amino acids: CASSQVSGAGGNTIYF. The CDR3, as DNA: TGCGCCAGCAGCCAAGTCAGTGGGGCCGGCGGAAACACCATATATTTT.